This TCR beta chain is drawn from a study of blood T cell repertoires in COVID-19. In the study overall: Italy, Spain and the United States were the sources of the convalescent and acute COVID-19 samples. The cDNA or gDNA used as material had been derived from T cells, B-cell-depleted T cells, or PBMCs.

Germline V lookup: CDR1 MNHNY, CDR2 SVGAGI (reference sequence). V dropped 5 bases and J dropped 8; count of bases not matched to a gene: 12. The CDR3 contains 17 residues. Per the original methods: Reference gene primer amplification in the assay estimated nucleated cell counts. Measured with immunoSEQ multiplex PCR; TCRdb has only the in-frame clones, and not every one. D and trimming come from the DNA, and the V and J calls and clone size come from that table. Among tens of thousands of clones listed, just over 85% were seen once. The sequenced material came from peripheral blood. The V call is TRBV6-6, the J call TRBJ2-2; 12 bases line up with TRBD2. This sequence originates from a man under 40 with acute or convalescent COVID-19. For the CDR3, the DNA is TGTGCCAGCAGTCCAAGGACTAGCGGGACCTTTAAAGGGGAGCTGTTTTTT. It codes for CASSPRTSGTFKGELFF.